Each of the 3 T cell receptor beta chains below was sequenced from the same sample in a study of T cell responses to AZD1222 COVID-19 vaccine. The protocol was immunoSEQ multiplex PCR, while the TCRdb copy is restricted to in-frame clones and leaves out a portion. The sample carries 130,000 to 150,000 clones, 70% to 90% recorded once. Sample: peripheral blood, taken 28 days after the second AZD1222 dose. Receptor source: an adult who received the AZD1222 COVID-19 vaccine.

This rearrangement joins TRBV2 to TRBJ2-3, with 9 bases lining up with TRBD2. CDR1 is SNHLY and CDR2 is FYNNEI in the germline V gene. The junction had 9 bases not matched to a gene; V was cut back by 0 bases and J by 2 bases. The CDR3 sequence is 18 residues long. The CDR3 DNA reads TGTGCCAGCAGTGAAGCGCTTCCGGCGGGAGGGTCCACAGATACGCAGTATTTT. This gives the protein CASSEALPAGGSTDTQYF.

This chain connects TRBV15 to TRBJ2-2, with 9 bases fitting TRBD2. In germline, CDR1 is LNHNV, CDR2 YYDKDF (reference sequence). Germline trimming cut 11 bases from V and 1 base from J; bases unmatched to any gene: 8. The CDR3 length is 15 residues. CDR3 protein: CAPRPRGGNTGELFF. The CDR3 DNA sequence: TGTGCCCCCCGCCCGCGGGGGGGGAACACCGGGGAGCTGTTTTTT.

The chain uses TRBV7-8 and TRBJ1-3, with D tentatively TRBD1 (5 bases). CDR3 length equals 16 residues. V gave up 5 bases and J gave up 0 bases, with 14 bases separating them. Germline lookup yields CDR1 SGHVS and CDR2 FQNEAQ. CDR3 in amino acids: CASSGGIPSSGNTIYF. The CDR3 DNA follows: TGTGCCAGCAGCGGGGGTATTCCTAGCTCTGGAAACACCATATATTTT.